The present T cell receptor beta chain was sequenced within a study of T cells in Graves' hyperthyroidism and ophthalmopathy. Orbital computed tomography, thyroid ultrasound, serum thyroxine and TRAb, and clinical symptoms together informed the diagnoses. From approximately 9.5 ml of fresh peripheral blood, PBMCs were isolated. Overall study results and limits: In validation, the model predicted ophthalmopathy. These predictions came a median roughly six months before onset.

The germline V and J ends were trimmed by 2 bases and 3 bases, with 11 bases remaining between them. The length of the CDR3 is 14 residues. In germline, CDR1 is MNHNY, CDR2 SVGAGI (reference sequence). It was RNA transcripts that yielded the amplified TCR beta CDR3 regions. The HTBI primer set was used in a first-round RT-PCR of the TCR CDR3. TCRdb re-derived calls from the multiplex PCR reads in MiXCR, one entry per CDR3 protein. The table records 500,000 to 600,000 distinct CDR3 sequences, just under 20% of them present only once. In this sample, this clonotype turned up many times. Its cognate antigen is unknown.

V is TRBV6-6 and J is TRBJ2-7; D possibly corresponds to TRBD1 (6 bases). The sequence was obtained from a middle-aged man with Graves' ophthalmopathy. Input material: blood. The CDR3 spells CASSYPPDSYEQYF. The CDR3 coding sequence is TGTGCCAGCAGTTACCCACCGGACAGCTACGAGCAGTACTTC.